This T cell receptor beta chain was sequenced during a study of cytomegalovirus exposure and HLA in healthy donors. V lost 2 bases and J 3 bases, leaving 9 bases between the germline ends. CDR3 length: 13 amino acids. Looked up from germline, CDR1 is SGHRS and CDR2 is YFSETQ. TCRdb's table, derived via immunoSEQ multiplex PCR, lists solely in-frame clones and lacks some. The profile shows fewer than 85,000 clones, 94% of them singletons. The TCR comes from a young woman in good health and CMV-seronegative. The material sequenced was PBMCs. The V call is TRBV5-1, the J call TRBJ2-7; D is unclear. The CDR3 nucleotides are TGCGCCAGCAGCTTAGACACCGTCTACGAGCAGTACTTC. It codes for CASSLDTVYEQYF.